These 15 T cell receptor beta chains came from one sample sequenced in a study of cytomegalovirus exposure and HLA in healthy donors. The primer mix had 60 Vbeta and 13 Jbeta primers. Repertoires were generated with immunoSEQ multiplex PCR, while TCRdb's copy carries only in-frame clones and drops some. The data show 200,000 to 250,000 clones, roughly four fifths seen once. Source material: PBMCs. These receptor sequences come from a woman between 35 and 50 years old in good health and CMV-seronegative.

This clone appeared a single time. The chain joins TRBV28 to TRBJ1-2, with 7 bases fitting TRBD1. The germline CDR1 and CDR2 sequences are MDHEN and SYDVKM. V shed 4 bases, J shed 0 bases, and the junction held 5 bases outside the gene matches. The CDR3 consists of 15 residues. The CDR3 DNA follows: TGTGCCAGCAGTTACCGGGACAGACCTAACTATGGCTACACCTTC. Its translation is CASSYRDRPNYGYTF.

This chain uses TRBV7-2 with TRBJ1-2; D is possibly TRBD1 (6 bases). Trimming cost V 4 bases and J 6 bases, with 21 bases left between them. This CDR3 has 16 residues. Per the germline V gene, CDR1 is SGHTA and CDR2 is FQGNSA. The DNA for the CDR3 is TGTGCCAGCAGCTCGTCAAGGGCGGGGGGCGTCGATGGCTACACCTTC. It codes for CASSSSRAGGVDGYTF. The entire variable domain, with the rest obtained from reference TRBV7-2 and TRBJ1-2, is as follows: GAGVSQSPSNKVTEKGKDVELRCDPISGHTALYWYRQSLGQGLEFLIYFQGNSAPDKSGLPSDRFSAERTGGSVSTLTIQRTQQEDSAVYLCASSSSRAGGVDGYTFGSGTRLTVV.

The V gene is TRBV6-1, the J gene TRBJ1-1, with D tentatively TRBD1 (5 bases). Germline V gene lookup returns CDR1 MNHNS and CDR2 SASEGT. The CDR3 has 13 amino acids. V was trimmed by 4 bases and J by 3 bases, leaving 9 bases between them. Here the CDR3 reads CASSAGLHTEAFF. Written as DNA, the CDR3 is TGTGCCAGCAGTGCGGGACTTCACACTGAAGCTTTCTTT.

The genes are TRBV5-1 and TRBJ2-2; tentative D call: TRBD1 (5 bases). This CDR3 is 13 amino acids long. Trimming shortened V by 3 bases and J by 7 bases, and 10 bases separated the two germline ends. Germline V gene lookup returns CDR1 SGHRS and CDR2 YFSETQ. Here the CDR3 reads CASSSQGFGELFF. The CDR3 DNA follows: TGCGCCAGCAGCTCGCAGGGCTTCGGGGAGCTGTTTTTT.

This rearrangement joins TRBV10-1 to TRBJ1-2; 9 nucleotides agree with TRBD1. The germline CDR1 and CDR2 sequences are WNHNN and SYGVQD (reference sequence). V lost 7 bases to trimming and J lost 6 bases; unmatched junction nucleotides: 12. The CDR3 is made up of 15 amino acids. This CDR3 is CASKILTGGADGYTF. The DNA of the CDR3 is TGCGCCAGCAAGATTCTGACAGGGGGTGCAGATGGCTACACCTTC.

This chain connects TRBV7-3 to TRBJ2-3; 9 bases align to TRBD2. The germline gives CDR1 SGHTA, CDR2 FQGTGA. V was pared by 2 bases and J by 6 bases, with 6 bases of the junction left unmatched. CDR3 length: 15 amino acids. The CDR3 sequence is CASSLSLAGIDTQYF. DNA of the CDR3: TGTGCCAGCAGCTTATCGCTAGCGGGGATTGATACGCAGTATTTT. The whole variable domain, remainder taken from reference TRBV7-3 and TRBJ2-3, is GAGVSQTPSNKVTEKGKYVELRCDPISGHTALYWYRQSLGQGPEFLIYFQGTGAADDSGLPNDRFFAVRPEGSVSTLKIQRTERGDSAVYLCASSLSLAGIDTQYFGPGTRLTVL.

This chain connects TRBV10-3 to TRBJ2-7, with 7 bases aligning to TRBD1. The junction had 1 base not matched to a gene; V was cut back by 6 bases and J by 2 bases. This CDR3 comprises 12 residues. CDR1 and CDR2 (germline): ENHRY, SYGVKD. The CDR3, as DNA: TGTGCCATCAGACAGGGGACCTACGAGCAGTACTTC. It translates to CAIRQGTYEQYF.

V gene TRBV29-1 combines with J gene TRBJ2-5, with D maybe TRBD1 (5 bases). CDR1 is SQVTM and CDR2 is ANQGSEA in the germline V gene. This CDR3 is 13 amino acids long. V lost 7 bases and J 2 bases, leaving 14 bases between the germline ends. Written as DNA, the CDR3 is TGCAGCGAAGGGGCTGGGCAGCAAGAGACCCAGTACTTC. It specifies CSEGAGQQETQYF.

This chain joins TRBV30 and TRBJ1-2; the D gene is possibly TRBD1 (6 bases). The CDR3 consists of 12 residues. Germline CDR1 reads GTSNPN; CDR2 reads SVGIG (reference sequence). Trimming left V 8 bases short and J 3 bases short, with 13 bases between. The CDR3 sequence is CARWTVYYGYTF. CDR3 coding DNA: TGTGCCCGATGGACAGTCTACTATGGCTACACCTTC.

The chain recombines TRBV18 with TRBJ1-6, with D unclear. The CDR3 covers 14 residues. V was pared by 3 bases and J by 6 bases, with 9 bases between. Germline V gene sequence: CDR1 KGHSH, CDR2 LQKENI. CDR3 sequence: CASSPSGINSPLHF. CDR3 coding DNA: TGTGCCAGCTCACCCTCGGGAATTAATTCACCCCTCCACTTT.

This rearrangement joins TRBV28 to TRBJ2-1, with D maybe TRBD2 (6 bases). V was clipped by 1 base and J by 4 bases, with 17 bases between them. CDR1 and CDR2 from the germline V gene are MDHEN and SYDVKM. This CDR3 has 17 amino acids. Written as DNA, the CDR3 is TGTGCCAGCAGTTTATTCGGGGCGGGGAACCGATACAATGAGCAGTTCTTC. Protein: CASSLFGAGNRYNEQFF.

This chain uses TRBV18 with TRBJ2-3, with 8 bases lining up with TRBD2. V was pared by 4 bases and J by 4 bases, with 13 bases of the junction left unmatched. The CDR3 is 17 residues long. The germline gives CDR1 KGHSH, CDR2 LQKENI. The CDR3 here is CASSLTVAGLQADTQYF. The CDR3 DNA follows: TGTGCCAGCTCACTAACCGTAGCGGGGCTCCAGGCAGATACGCAGTATTTT. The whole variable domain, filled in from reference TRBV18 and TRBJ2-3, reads NAGVMQNPRHLVRRRGQEARLRCSPMKGHSHVYWYRQLPEEGLKFMVYLQKENIIDESGMPKERFSAEFPKEGPSILRIQQVVRGDSAAYFCASSLTVAGLQADTQYFGPGTRLTVL.

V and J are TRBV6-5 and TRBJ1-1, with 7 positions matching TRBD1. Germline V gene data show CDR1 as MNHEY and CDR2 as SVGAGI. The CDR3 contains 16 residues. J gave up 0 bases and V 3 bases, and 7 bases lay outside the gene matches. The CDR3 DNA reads TGTGCCAGCAGTTATCAGGGGGTGGGAATGAACACTGAAGCTTTCTTT. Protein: CASSYQGVGMNTEAFF.

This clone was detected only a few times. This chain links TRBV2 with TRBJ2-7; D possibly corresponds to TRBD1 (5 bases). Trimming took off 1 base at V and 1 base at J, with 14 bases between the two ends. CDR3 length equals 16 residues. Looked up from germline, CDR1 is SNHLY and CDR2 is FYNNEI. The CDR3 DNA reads TGTGCCAGCAGTGAAGGCCCGGGTGGGGCTTCCTACGAGCAGTACTTC. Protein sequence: CASSEGPGGASYEQYF.

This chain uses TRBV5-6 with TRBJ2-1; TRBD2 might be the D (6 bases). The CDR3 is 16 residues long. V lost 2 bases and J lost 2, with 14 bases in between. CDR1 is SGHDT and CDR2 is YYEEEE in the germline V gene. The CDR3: CASSFPAGLAYNEQFF. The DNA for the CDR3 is TGTGCCAGCAGCTTCCCAGCGGGTCTTGCCTACAATGAGCAGTTCTTC.